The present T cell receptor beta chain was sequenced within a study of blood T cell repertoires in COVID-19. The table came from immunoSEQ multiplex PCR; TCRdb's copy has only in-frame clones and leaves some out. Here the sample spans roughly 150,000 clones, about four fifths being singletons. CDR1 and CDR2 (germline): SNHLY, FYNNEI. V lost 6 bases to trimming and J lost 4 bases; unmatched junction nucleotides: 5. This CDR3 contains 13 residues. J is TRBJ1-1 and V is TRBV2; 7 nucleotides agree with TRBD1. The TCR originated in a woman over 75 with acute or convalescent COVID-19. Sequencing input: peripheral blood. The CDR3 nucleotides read TGTGCCAGCAGCAATCACAGGGGCACTGAAGCTTTCTTT. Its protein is CASSNHRGTEAFF.